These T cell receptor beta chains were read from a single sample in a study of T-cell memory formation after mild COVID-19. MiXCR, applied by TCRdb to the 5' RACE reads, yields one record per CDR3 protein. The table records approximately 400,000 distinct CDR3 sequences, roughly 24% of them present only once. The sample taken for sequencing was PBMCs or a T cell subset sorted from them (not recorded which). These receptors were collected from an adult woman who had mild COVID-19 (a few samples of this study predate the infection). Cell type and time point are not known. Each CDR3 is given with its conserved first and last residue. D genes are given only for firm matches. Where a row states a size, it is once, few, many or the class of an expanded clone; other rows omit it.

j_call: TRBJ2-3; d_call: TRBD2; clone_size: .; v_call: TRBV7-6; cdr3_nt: TGTGCCAGCAGCCCGGGACTAGCGGGGCACACAGATACGCAGTATTTT; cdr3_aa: CASSPGLAGHTDTQYF
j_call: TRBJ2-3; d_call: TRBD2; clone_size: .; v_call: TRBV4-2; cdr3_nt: TGTGCCAGCAGCCAAGATGGCGGGGGGGCCCCAGATACGCAGTATTTT; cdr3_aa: CASSQDGGGAPDTQYF
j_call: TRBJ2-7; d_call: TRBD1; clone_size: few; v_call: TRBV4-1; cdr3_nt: TGCGCCAGCAGCCTACGTGGGACAGGGCTCGAGCAGTACTTC; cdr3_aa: CASSLRGTGLEQYF
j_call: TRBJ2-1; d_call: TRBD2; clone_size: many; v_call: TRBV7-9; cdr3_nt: TGTGCCAGCAGCGTATTAGCGGGATTTAAACCTAACAATGAGCAGTTCTTC; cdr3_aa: CASSVLAGFKPNNEQFF
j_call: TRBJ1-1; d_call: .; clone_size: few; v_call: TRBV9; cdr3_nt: TGTGCCAGCAGCGTCAGTGGGATCATGAACACTGAAGCTTTCTTT; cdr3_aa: CASSVSGIMNTEAFF
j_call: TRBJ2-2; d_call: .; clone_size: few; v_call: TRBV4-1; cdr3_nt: TGCGCCAGCAGCCAACGGACAATACGATCCGGGGAGCTGTTTTTT; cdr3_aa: CASSQRTIRSGELFF
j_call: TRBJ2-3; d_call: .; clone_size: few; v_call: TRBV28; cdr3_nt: TGTGCCAGCAGTCATTCCACTACCGGGAGTAAGAAAGATACGCAGTATTTT; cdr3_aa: CASSHSTTGSKKDTQYF
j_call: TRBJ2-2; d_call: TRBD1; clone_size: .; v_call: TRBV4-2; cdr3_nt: TGTGCCAGCGGCGGGCAGGGGGTGAACACCGGGGAGCTGTTTTTT; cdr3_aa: CASGGQGVNTGELFF
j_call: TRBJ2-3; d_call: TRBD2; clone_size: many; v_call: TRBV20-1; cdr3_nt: TGCAGTGCTAGATTACGCGGGAGGGCAGATACGCAGTATTTT; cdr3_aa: CSARLRGRADTQYF
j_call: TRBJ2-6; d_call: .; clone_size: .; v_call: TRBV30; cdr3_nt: TGTGCCTGGAGGCACTCTTCGGCCAACGTCCTGACTTTC; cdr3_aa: CAWRHSSANVLTF
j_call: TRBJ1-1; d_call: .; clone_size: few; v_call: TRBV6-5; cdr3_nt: TGTGCCAGCAGTTACTCGAAATACACTGAAGCTTTCTTT; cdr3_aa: CASSYSKYTEAFF
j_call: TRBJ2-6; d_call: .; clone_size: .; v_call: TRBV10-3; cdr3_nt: TGTGCCATCAGTGATCCTGGGACTGGGGCCAACGTCCTGACTTTC; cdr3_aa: CAISDPGTGANVLTF
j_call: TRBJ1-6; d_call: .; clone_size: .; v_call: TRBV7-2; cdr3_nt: TGTGCCAGCAGCTCTAGGACAGTTAATTCACCCCTCCACTTT; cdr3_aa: CASSSRTVNSPLHF
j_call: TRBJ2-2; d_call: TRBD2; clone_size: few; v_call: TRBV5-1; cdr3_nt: TGCGCCAGCAGCCCCCTGGGGGGGGACACCGGGGAGCTGTTTTTT; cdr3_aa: CASSPLGGDTGELFF
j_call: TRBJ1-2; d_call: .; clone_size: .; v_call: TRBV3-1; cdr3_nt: TGTGCCAGCAGCCAAGATAACGTTGGGGATGGCTACACCTTC; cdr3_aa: CASSQDNVGDGYTF
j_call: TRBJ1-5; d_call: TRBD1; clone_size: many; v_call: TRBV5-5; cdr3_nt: TGTGCCAGCAGCTGGGGACAGGGGCCTAATCAGCCCCAGCATTTT; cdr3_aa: CASSWGQGPNQPQHF
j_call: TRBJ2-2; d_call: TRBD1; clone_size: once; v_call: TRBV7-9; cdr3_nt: TGTGCCAGCAGCATTAGACAGGGGATCGATACCGGGGAGCTGTTTTTT; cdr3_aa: CASSIRQGIDTGELFF
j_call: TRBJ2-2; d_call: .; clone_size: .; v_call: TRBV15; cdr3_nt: TGTGCCACCAGCAGAGAAGACGGGAGTAACACCGGGGAGCTGTTTTTT; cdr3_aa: CATSREDGSNTGELFF
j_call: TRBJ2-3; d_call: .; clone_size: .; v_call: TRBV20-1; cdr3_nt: TGCAGTGTGCCCGGGGTAGTGGCAGATACGCAGTATTTT; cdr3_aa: CSVPGVVADTQYF
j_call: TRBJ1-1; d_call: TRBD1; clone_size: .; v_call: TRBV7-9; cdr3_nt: TGTGCCAGCAGCTCCCGGGACAGGCTCATCGGGACGGCTTTCTTT; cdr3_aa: CASSSRDRLIGTAFF
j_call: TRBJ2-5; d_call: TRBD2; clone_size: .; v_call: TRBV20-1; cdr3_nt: TGCAGTGCTAGGGGATTTAGCGGGGGAGCCCGAGAGACCCAGTACTTC; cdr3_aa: CSARGFSGGARETQYF
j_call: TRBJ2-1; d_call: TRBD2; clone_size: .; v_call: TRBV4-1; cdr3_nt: TGCGCCAGCAGCCAACAAATAGCGGGGAACTACAATGAGCAGTTCTTC; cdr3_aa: CASSQQIAGNYNEQFF
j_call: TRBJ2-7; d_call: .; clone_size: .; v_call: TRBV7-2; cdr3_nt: TGTGCCAGCAGCTTGCAGGGGGGCTACTCCTACGAGCAGTACTTC; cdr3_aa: CASSLQGGYSYEQYF
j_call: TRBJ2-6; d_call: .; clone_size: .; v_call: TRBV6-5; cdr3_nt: TGTGCCAGCAGCTCCATATTGGCGTCTGGGGCCAACGTCCTGACTTTC; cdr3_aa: CASSSILASGANVLTF
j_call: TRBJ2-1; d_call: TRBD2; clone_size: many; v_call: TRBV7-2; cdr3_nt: TGTGCCAGCAGCTTAGCGCGCTGGACTAGCGGGAGCGATGAGCAGTTCTTC; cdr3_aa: CASSLARWTSGSDEQFF
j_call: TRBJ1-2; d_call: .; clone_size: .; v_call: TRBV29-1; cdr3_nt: TGCAGCGTCCCCCGGGACACCCTGAACTATGGCTACACCTTC; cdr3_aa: CSVPRDTLNYGYTF
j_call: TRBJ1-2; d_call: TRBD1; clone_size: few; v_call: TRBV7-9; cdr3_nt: TGTGCCAGCAGCGACGCCGGGACAGGTCCTTATGGCTACACCTTC; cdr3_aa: CASSDAGTGPYGYTF
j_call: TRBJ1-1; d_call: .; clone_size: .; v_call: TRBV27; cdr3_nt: TGTGCCAGCAGTGTCGACATTGCTGACACTGAAGCTTTCTTT; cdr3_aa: CASSVDIADTEAFF
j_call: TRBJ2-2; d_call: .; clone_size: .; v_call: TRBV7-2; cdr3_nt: TGTGCCAGCAGCTTTTCGGTCACCGGGGAGCTGTTTTTT; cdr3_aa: CASSFSVTGELFF